One sample yielded the 22 T cell receptor beta chains listed below, sequenced in a study of T cells in Graves' hyperthyroidism and ophthalmopathy (dated by TCRdb to the late 2010s). Library preparation was by multiplex PCR. Sequencing relied on an Illumina HiSeq 2000. TCR beta CDR3 regions were amplified from RNA transcripts. The TCR CDR3 was subjected to a first round of RT-PCR using the HTBI primer set and the Qiagen OneStep RT-PCR kit. TCRdb reworked the public reads: Q25 trimming with fastp, MiXCR clone assembly, productive beta chains retained. When rows share a CDR3 protein, they turn into one entry using the most common DNA and genes. Present in this sample are more than 350,000 distinct CDR3 sequences, roughly 15% of which were seen just once. The top ten constitute roughly 19% of the sample. Sequencing input: blood. These receptors originate from a woman in her fifties or sixties with Graves' ophthalmopathy.

The chain joins TRBV5-1 to TRBJ2-2, with D unresolved. Germline V CDR1 and CDR2: SGHRS, YFSETQ. This CDR3 has 14 amino acids. Deletions cut 1 base from V and 6 bases from J, with 10 bases between. CDR3 protein: CASSLRSVPGELFF. In DNA, the CDR3 is TGCGCCAGCAGCTTGCGTTCTGTTCCCGGGGAGCTGTTTTTT.

This clonotype was counted many times. This chain joins TRBV3-1 and TRBJ2-3, with unresolved D. Trimming took 2 bases from V and 3 from J, leaving 0 bases between them. This CDR3 spans 11 amino acids. Germline lookup yields CDR1 LGHDT and CDR2 YNNKEL (reference sequence). The CDR3 nucleotides read TGTGCCAGCAGCCAAACAGATACGCAGTATTTT. Its translation is CASSQTDTQYF.

The V and J genes are TRBV10-2 and TRBJ2-7; D not resolved. CDR1 WSHSY and CDR2 SAAADI come from the germline V gene. There are 11 residues in the CDR3. The germline V and J ends were trimmed by 0 bases and 5 bases, with 2 bases remaining between them. CDR3 region: CASSESHEQYF. DNA of the CDR3: TGCGCCAGCAGTGAGTCCCACGAGCAGTACTTC.

Many counts were recorded for this clonotype. The chain employs TRBV12-3 or TRBV12-4 and TRBJ2-7, with unresolved D. The germline V and J ends were trimmed by 2 bases and 6 bases, with 14 bases remaining between them. The CDR3 loop spans 14 amino acids. The CDR3 sequence is CASSLSGASREQYF. The DNA for the CDR3 is TGTGCCAGCAGTTTATCGGGTGCTAGTCGCGAGCAGTACTTC.

This clonotype has at least ten counts. The chain recombines TRBV30 with TRBJ2-2, with D unclear. The CDR3 is 13 residues long. CDR1 and CDR2 from the germline V gene are GTSNPN and SVGIG (reference sequence). V gave up 7 bases and J gave up 3 bases, with 12 bases separating them. CDR3 nucleotide sequence: TGTGCCTACACGGGCACCTACACCGGGGAGCTGTTTTTT. Protein product: CAYTGTYTGELFF.

This clonotype was recorded at least ten times. V and J are TRBV2 and TRBJ2-3; 7 nucleotides agree with TRBD2. There are 13 residues in the CDR3. Germline V gene lookup returns CDR1 SNHLY and CDR2 FYNNEI. With V trimmed by 6 bases and J by 5 bases, 5 bases remained unmatched. The CDR3 spells CASRDTGGDTQYF. The CDR3 DNA reads TGTGCCAGCAGGGACACGGGGGGAGATACGCAGTATTTT.

This clonotype was seen repeatedly, ten times or more. This rearrangement joins TRBV27 to TRBJ1-6; 8 nucleotides line up with TRBD1. The CDR3 totals 18 residues. Germline V gives CDR1 MNHEY, CDR2 SMNVEV (reference sequence). Trimming removed 6 bases from V and 7 bases from J; junction bases left unmatched: 17. CDR3 sequence reads: CASRVGPFDRGWNSPLHF. Written as DNA, the CDR3 is TGTGCCAGCAGGGTTGGGCCTTTTGACAGGGGCTGGAATTCACCCCTCCACTTT.

This clonotype was picked up many times. This rearrangement joins TRBV27 to TRBJ2-1, with TRBD2 matching 12 bases. Per the germline V gene, CDR1 is MNHEY and CDR2 is SMNVEV (reference sequence). The J segment lost 7 bases and the V segment lost 6 bases, leaving 1 base of the junction unmatched. The CDR3 sequence is 13 residues long. As DNA, the CDR3 is TGTGCCAGCAGCGGACTAGCGGGGAATGAGCAGTTCTTC. Translation: CASSGLAGNEQFF.

This clonotype appeared a few times. The V and J genes are TRBV25-1 and TRBJ2-7; 8 bases map to TRBD1. The CDR3 has 15 amino acids. J lost 3 bases, V lost 3 bases, and 7 bases had no gene match. Germline-derived CDR1 and CDR2 are MGHDK and SYGVNS. CDR3 bases: TGTGCCAGCAGTGATACCGGGACAGGCTTCTACGAGCAGTACTTC. It encodes CASSDTGTGFYEQYF.

This clonotype has a handful of counts. The rearrangement joins TRBV5-1 to TRBJ2-2; 9 bases agree with TRBD2. Trimming removed 5 bases from V and 3 bases from J; junction bases left unmatched: 5. Looked up from germline, CDR1 is SGHRS and CDR2 is YFSETQ. This CDR3 contains 15 residues. The CDR3 loop reads CASSQLAGYTGELFF. The CDR3 DNA reads TGCGCCAGCAGTCAACTAGCGGGCTACACCGGGGAGCTGTTTTTT.

The CDR3 bases are TGTGCCAGCAGTGAAACTAGTGGGTCCTACGAGCAGTACTTC. Its translation is CASSETSGSYEQYF. This chain connects TRBV6-4 to TRBJ2-7; possibly TRBD2 for D (5 bases). The CDR3 contains 14 residues. V lost 3 bases, J lost 1 base, and 10 bases lay in between. Per germline, CDR1 MRHNA and CDR2 SNTAGT.

This clonotype was seen only a few times. A clone one base away is much larger, so this may be a read error. The J gene is TRBJ2-7, the V gene TRBV13; the match to TRBD1 covers 12 bases. The CDR3 spans 14 residues. After removal of 5 bases from V and 6 bases from J, the junction contained 5 bases not matched to a gene. Germline values: CDR1 PRHDT, CDR2 FYEKMQ (reference sequence). CDR3 residues: CASSPGTGGPEQYF. CDR3 DNA: TGTGCCAGCAGCCCAGGGACAGGGGGCCCCGAGCAGTACTTC.

The sample holds many counts of this clonotype. The V gene is TRBV5-1, the J gene TRBJ2-3; possibly TRBD1 for D (5 bases). The CDR3 length is 14 residues. V shed 3 bases and J shed 4 bases, with 12 bases lying between them. Germline lookup yields CDR1 SGHRS and CDR2 YFSETQ. The CDR3: CASSSDIGPDTQYF. The CDR3 DNA reads TGCGCCAGCAGCTCGGACATTGGCCCAGATACGCAGTATTTT. The full variable domain, with the rest looked up from reference TRBV5-1 and TRBJ2-3, is KAGVTQTPRYLIKTRGQQVTLSCSPISGHRSVSWYQQTPGQGLQFLFEYFSETQRNKGNFPGRFSGRQFSNSRSEMNVSTLELGDSALYLCASSSDIGPDTQYFGPGTRLTVL.

CDR3 protein: CASSPRAGENTEAFF. The CDR3 DNA sequence: TGTGCCAGCTCACCACGGGCAGGGGAGAACACTGAAGCTTTCTTT. The chain carries TRBV18 and TRBJ1-1; D is possibly TRBD1 (6 bases). Deletions cut 1 base from V and 1 base from J, with 10 bases between. CDR1 and CDR2 (germline): KGHSH, LQKENI. The CDR3 totals 15 residues.

This clonotype was seen only once. The rearrangement joins TRBV30 to TRBJ2-7; 8 nucleotides line up with TRBD2. Germline V gene data show CDR1 as GTSNPN and CDR2 as SVGIG (reference sequence). V lost 2 bases, J lost 6 bases, and 24 bases stayed unmatched. There are 19 residues in the CDR3. The DNA of the CDR3 is TGTGCCTGGAGTTCTCAGGGCTGGTTCAACGGGAGGGCCCTCTCCGAGCAGTACTTC. Amino acids: CAWSSQGWFNGRALSEQYF. Looking up the rest from reference TRBV30 and TRBJ2-7 gives the full variable domain: SQTIHQWPATLVQPVGSPLSLECTVEGTSNPNLYWYRQAAGRGLQLLFYSVGIGQISSEVPQNLSASRPQDRQFILSSKKLLLSDSGFYLCAWSSQGWFNGRALSEQYFGPGTRLTVT.

This clonotype has at least ten counts. The chain recombines TRBV7-2 with TRBJ1-5; the match to TRBD1 covers 9 bases. Germline V gene lookup returns CDR1 SGHTA and CDR2 FQGNSA. The V gene end was trimmed by 1 base and the J gene end by 4 bases; junction bases not matched to a gene: 5. This CDR3 is built from 16 residues. The CDR3 loop is CASSLELGQGNQPQHF. CDR3 in DNA: TGTGCCAGCAGCTTAGAATTGGGACAGGGAAATCAGCCCCAGCATTTT.

The chain recombines TRBV7-9 with TRBJ2-7, with D unclear. The CDR3 extends over 15 amino acids. The V end was cut by 4 bases, the J end by 0 bases, with 13 bases between. In germline, CDR1 is SEHNR, CDR2 FQNEAQ (reference sequence). The CDR3 is CASSSRTSASYEQYF. CDR3 nucleotide sequence: TGTGCCAGCAGCTCCAGGACCAGCGCCTCCTACGAGCAGTACTTC.

This chain links TRBV6-1 with TRBJ2-4, with D unresolved. CDR1 and CDR2 (germline): MNHNS, SASEGT. The V end lost 5 bases, the J end lost 0 bases, and 11 bases lay between the germline ends. This CDR3 region has 15 residues. Written as DNA, the CDR3 is TGTGCCAGCAGTCTGAGCCGGCTAGCCAAAAACATTCAGTACTTC. Encoded protein: CASSLSRLAKNIQYF.

A note on this clonotype: This CDR3 is missing its conserved last phenylalanine or tryptophan, likely due to a read error. This chain joins TRBV29-1 and TRBJ2-7; TRBD1 matches at 10 bases. V shed 7 bases, J shed 2 bases, and the junction held 11 bases outside the gene matches. Germline V gene sequence: CDR1 SQVTM, CDR2 ANQGSEA. CDR3 length: 15 residues. In nucleotides, the CDR3 is TGCAGCGCCCACTCCGGGACAGGGGCCACCTACGAGCAGTACCTC. As protein: CSAHSGTGATYEQYL.

To note about this clonotype: An end of the junction differs from the germline gene, which may be a read error. The rearrangement joins TRBV7-2 to TRBJ2-5; 12 positions agree with TRBD2. Germline V gives CDR1 SGHTA, CDR2 FQGNSA. The CDR3 sequence is 19 residues long. The CDR3 DNA reads TGCGCCAGCAGCTTAGGAGGACTAGCGGGAAGGCCGCGGGGAGAGACCCAGTACTTC. Its translation is CASSLGGLAGRPRGETQYF.

There are a few counts of this clonotype. The chain joins TRBV24-1 to TRBJ2-5, with a tentative D call TRBD1 (6 bases). This CDR3 region has 14 residues. Trimming left V 4 bases short and J 4 bases short, with 12 bases between. The V gene's germline CDR1 is KGHDR and CDR2 SFDVKD. Written as DNA, the CDR3 is TGTGCCACCAGTGAGGCCTCAGGGGCAGAGACCCAGTACTTC. It translates to CATSEASGAETQYF.

CDR3 sequence (DNA): TGCAGTGCGCCGCGATGGAGGGAGGGCACAGATACGCAGTATTTT. As protein: CSAPRWREGTDTQYF. The chain is built from TRBV20-1 and TRBJ2-3; a weak D match, TRBD2 (6 bases). The germline gives CDR1 DFQATT, CDR2 SNEGSKA (reference sequence). The CDR3 length is 15 residues. V lost 6 bases and J 1 base, leaving 17 bases between the germline ends.